This is a list of T cell receptor beta chains from one sample in a study of T cell repertoires in cytomegalovirus infection. TCRdb reanalysed the reads using MiXCR and keeps one entry per CDR3 protein. In the table there are roughly 150,000 distinct CDR3 sequences, less than 25% of which are singletons. The antigens these receptors bind are not known. Material: CD8+ T cells from cultured PBMCs, obtained from culture after CMV antigen stimulation. These receptors originate from a human donor in good health (CMV status not recorded). Some clones in this sample may be carry-over from other donors' samples. Each CDR3 is given with its conserved first and last residue. The D gene is left open where the match is weak. Size is stated for part of the rows, as once, few or many counts, or as a class when the clone is expanded.

>TRBJ1-6|15|NA|NA|TRBV4-3
CASSQERVYNSPLHF
TGCGCCAGCAGCCAAGAGAGGGTTTACAATTCACCCCTCCACTTT
>TRBJ2-4|17|NA|TRBD2|TRBV7-9
CASSLALAGPAKNIQYF
TGTGCCAGCAGCCTAGCCCTAGCGGGGCCAGCCAAAAACATTCAGTACTTC
>TRBJ2-5|13|NA|NA|TRBV7-6
CASSLRDQETQYF
TGTGCCAGCAGCTTGCGGGACCAAGAGACCCAGTACTTC
>TRBJ2-2|14|many|NA|TRBV19
CASSISLNTGELFF
TGTGCCAGTAGTATAAGTCTAAACACCGGGGAGCTGTTTTTT
>TRBJ1-2|13|few|NA|TRBV7-2
CASRSAPNYGYTF
TGTGCCAGCAGGTCTGCCCCAAACTATGGCTACACCTTC
>TRBJ1-6|12|few|NA|TRBV6-1
CASWDTNSPLHF
TGTGCCAGCTGGGACACCAATTCACCCCTCCACTTT
>TRBJ2-7|12|NA|TRBD1|TRBV7-2
CASSEQGDEQYF
TGTGCCAGCAGTGAACAGGGGGACGAGCAGTACTTC
>TRBJ2-7|15|NA|NA|TRBV7-9
CATRGPRTASYEQYF
TGTGCCACCCGGGGGCCCAGGACAGCCTCCTACGAGCAGTACTTC
>TRBJ2-1|15|NA|TRBD2|TRBV11-2
CASNPGLAVHNEQFF
TGTGCCAGCAACCCCGGCCTAGCGGTTCACAATGAGCAGTTCTTC
>TRBJ1-1|16|many|NA|TRBV7-2
CASSLVVGGMNTEAFF
TGTGCCAGCAGCTTAGTAGTCGGCGGGATGAACACTGAAGCTTTCTTT
>TRBJ2-2|15|NA|NA|TRBV5-5
CASSPGTLNTGELFF
TGTGCCAGCAGCCCCGGGACTCTGAACACCGGGGAGCTGTTTTTT
>TRBJ1-4|14|few|NA|TRBV19
CASSMSWGNEKLFF
TGTGCCAGTAGTATGTCTTGGGGGAATGAAAAACTGTTTTTT
>TRBJ1-1|13|NA|NA|TRBV12-3/TRBV12-4
CASSLEGDTEAFF
TGTGCCAGCAGTTTGGAGGGGGATACTGAAGCTTTCTTT
>TRBJ1-5|18|NA|TRBD1|TRBV6-6
CASSYPQHGTGGIQPQHF
TGTGCCAGCAGTTACCCGCAACATGGGACAGGGGGTATCCAGCCCCAGCATTTT
>TRBJ2-2|16|NA|TRBD2|TRBV4-2
CASSQGTGTSFGELFF
TGTGCCAGCAGCCAAGGGACCGGGACTAGCTTCGGGGAGCTGTTTTTT
>TRBJ2-1|15|NA|NA|TRBV20-1
CSARDYRETYNEQFF
TGCAGTGCTAGAGATTACCGGGAGACCTACAATGAGCAGTTCTTC
>TRBJ1-5|15|many|TRBD1|TRBV7-2
CASSLDRGRNQPQHF
TGTGCCAGCAGCTTAGACAGGGGGAGGAATCAGCCCCAGCATTTT
>TRBJ1-1|18|NA|TRBD1|TRBV7-9
CASRPDRGEVLGNTEAFF
TGTGCCAGCAGACCTGACAGGGGAGAGGTCTTGGGAAACACTGAAGCTTTCTTT
>TRBJ2-1|19|once|TRBD2|TRBV7-9
CASSLVVSGLAGLYNEQFF
TGTGCCAGCAGCTTAGTCGTAAGTGGTCTAGCGGGACTTTACAATGAGCAGTTCTTC
>TRBJ1-4|18|NA|NA|TRBV7-2
CASSLRGRFAGADEKLFF
TGTGCCAGCAGCTTACGAGGCCGGTTCGCAGGGGCGGATGAAAAACTGTTTTTT
>TRBJ1-1|15|few|TRBD1|TRBV7-3
CASSLTGQVNTEAFF
TGTGCCAGCAGCTTAACGGGACAGGTGAACACTGAAGCTTTCTTT
>TRBJ1-2|15|many|NA|TRBV7-8
CASSSSPGAAYGYTF
TGTGCCAGCAGCTCCTCCCCAGGGGCGGCCTATGGCTACACCTTC